This T cell receptor (beta chain) comes out of a study of T cell clonality in common variable immunodeficiency. Clones were sequenced by immunoSEQ multiplex PCR, and TCRdb holds only the in-frame ones, with some missing. The sample holds about 34,000 clones, and no clone turns up only once. The sample holds many counts of this clone. Antigen: not known. The read stops 3 residues short of the end of the CDR3; the missing end is completed from the germline J gene. Notes on the study in general: Fewer deletions and N-nucleotide insertions were reportedly seen in common variable immunodeficiency TCR beta sequences.

Trimming took 8 bases from V and 0 from J, leaving 11 bases between them. The CDR3 totals 14 residues. Germline V gene data show CDR1 as MNHEY and CDR2 as SMNVEV (reference sequence). The sequenced material came from peripheral blood mononuclear cells. This chain links TRBV27 with TRBJ2-1; D is unresolved. The sequence was collected from a human donor with common variable immunodeficiency. CDR3 DNA (partial): TGTGCCAGCTCCGCCGACATCTCCTACAATGAG. Its protein product is CASSADISYNE. The whole CDR3 is CASSADISYNEQFF.